This TCR beta chain was found in a study of T-cell reconstitution after alpha-beta-depleted transplantation in children. This clonotype was recorded at least ten times. Its antigen remains unidentified. Preparation of the TCRbeta library was carried out with unique molecular identifiers. A single record per CDR3 protein comes from TCRdb applying MiXCR to the PCR reads. Altogether over 450,000 distinct CDR3 sequences are present, about 10% being singletons, with the ten largest covering around 2%. Findings and caveats of the study: Some patients' high day-60 TCRbeta diversity was attributed to recipient cells surviving conditioning. By about two months after transplant, alpha-beta T cells reportedly arose from several hundred graft clones that had expanded. By one year post-transplant, T-cell counts and diversity largely arose from T cells that were newly produced.

This CDR3 spans 17 amino acids. V lost 6 bases to trimming and J lost 5 bases; unmatched junction nucleotides: 13. The receptor's source is a child aged 2-15 years with inherited bone marrow failure, due to receive a stem cell transplant. Specimen: PBMCs, collected before TCRalphabeta/CD19-depleted stem cell transplant. The chain carries TRBV12-3 or TRBV12-4 and TRBJ2-5; 12 bases are a match to TRBD2. The CDR3 coding sequence is TGTGCCAGCAGCCGAAAGACTAGCGGGAGAGGATCGGAGACCCAGTACTTC. Its protein product is CASSRKTSGRGSETQYF.